The T cell receptor (beta chain) described here comes from a study of T cells in Graves' hyperthyroidism and ophthalmopathy. Broader study findings: Most thyroid clonotypes that were expanded above 0.001 also turned up in blood.

CDR3 length equals 16 residues. Germline V gene sequence: CDR1 DFQATT, CDR2 SNEGSKA (reference sequence). J lost 3 bases, V lost 3 bases, and 8 bases had no gene match. Stability of Graves' hyperthyroidism was defined as absent ophthalmopathy progression within 18 months. With regard to this clonotype: The antigen is undetermined.

There were TCR beta CDR3 regions amplified from RNA transcripts. Primed by the HTBI set, a first-round RT-PCR was run on the TCR CDR3. MiXCR was run by TCRdb on the multiplex PCR reads, yielding one entry per CDR3 protein. The table records roughly 710,000 distinct CDR3 sequences, over 35% of them present only once. The V and J genes are TRBV20-1 and TRBJ2-6; TRBD2 matches at 7 bases. The receptor was isolated from a woman in her forties with Graves' hyperthyroidism. The material sequenced was blood. CDR3 coding DNA: TGCAGTGCTAGCCAATTGGGGGGGTTTGGGGCCAACGTCCTGACTTTC. It specifies CSASQLGGFGANVLTF.